These T cell receptor beta chains were read from a single sample in a study of T cell repertoires and HLA-DP antigens. Their recognized antigens are unknown. Produced via immunoSEQ multiplex PCR; TCRdb's table is partial and in-frame only. The sample has about 89,000 clones, roughly 86% seen once. What was sequenced was CD4+ T cells from PBMCs. The source is a man aged 45-60 years in good health and CMV-seronegative. Both conserved end residues are part of each CDR3. A D gene is named only where the DNA matches it firmly. Size is omitted from some rows. Given values are once, few, many or a class for expanded clones.

abundance: .
d_gene: .
v_gene: TRBV28
j_gene: TRBJ2-3
CDR3aa: CASRNLVDTQYF
CDR3nt: TGTGCCAGTAGAAACCTTGTAGATACGCAGTATTTT

abundance: .
d_gene: TRBD1
v_gene: TRBV5-4
j_gene: TRBJ2-2
CDR3aa: CASSYGQGGGELFF
CDR3nt: TGTGCCAGCAGCTATGGACAGGGCGGCGGGGAGCTGTTTTTT

abundance: .
d_gene: TRBD1
v_gene: TRBV2
j_gene: TRBJ2-3
CDR3aa: CASRSQGVTDTQYF
CDR3nt: TGTGCCAGCCGGTCCCAGGGGGTAACAGATACGCAGTATTTT

abundance: .
d_gene: .
v_gene: TRBV11-2
j_gene: TRBJ1-5
CDR3aa: CASSSGDIRSNQPQHF
CDR3nt: TGTGCCAGCAGCTCCGGGGACATCCGCAGCAATCAGCCCCAGCATTTT

abundance: .
d_gene: .
v_gene: TRBV5-1
j_gene: TRBJ2-1
CDR3aa: CASKSVAGAAEQFF
CDR3nt: TGCGCCAGCAAATCGGTCGCGGGGGCGGCGGAGCAGTTCTTC

abundance: few
d_gene: TRBD1
v_gene: TRBV30
j_gene: TRBJ1-5
CDR3aa: CAWSRGQINQPQHF
CDR3nt: TGTGCCTGGAGCAGGGGACAGATCAATCAGCCCCAGCATTTT

abundance: .
d_gene: TRBD1
v_gene: TRBV7-6
j_gene: TRBJ2-7
CDR3aa: CASSLRQGVVYEQYF
CDR3nt: TGTGCCAGCAGCTTAAGACAGGGTGTAGTCTACGAGCAGTACTTC

abundance: .
d_gene: .
v_gene: TRBV9
j_gene: TRBJ1-4
CDR3aa: CASSVAPGATNEKLFF
CDR3nt: TGTGCCAGCAGCGTAGCTCCAGGGGCAACTAATGAAAAACTGTTTTTT

abundance: .
d_gene: TRBD2
v_gene: TRBV11-2
j_gene: TRBJ2-7
CDR3aa: CASSLLAGGPSSYEQYF
CDR3nt: TGTGCCAGCAGCCTATTAGCGGGGGGGCCCAGCTCCTACGAGCAGTACTTC

abundance: .
d_gene: TRBD1
v_gene: TRBV5-4
j_gene: TRBJ1-4
CDR3aa: CASSHSGTGSREKLFF
CDR3nt: TGTGCCAGCAGCCATTCCGGGACAGGGTCTCGAGAAAAACTGTTTTTT